A single T cell receptor beta chain is shown here with its context. Source study methods: Using reference gene primer amplification, nucleated cell counts were estimated. Assay: immunoSEQ multiplex PCR; the TCRdb copy retains only in-frame clones and omits some. That table supplies the V and J calls and clone size; D and trimming were determined from the DNA. The sample contains 300,000 to 350,000 clones, about 90% of which appear only once. These data belong to a study of blood T cell repertoires in COVID-19. This CDR3 comprises 11 residues. CDR1 and CDR2 (germline): SQVTM, ANQGSEA. The ends were cut back, 6 bases at V and 6 bases at J, with 11 bases in the middle. Participants spanned ages about 18 to 90 years and resided in 20 to 25 US areas. Categorization into cohorts depended on clinical history that participants reported.

The clonotype originates from a woman aged 18-35 years with acute COVID-19. Input material: PBMCs or T cells enriched from blood (not recorded which). The rearrangement links TRBV29-1 to TRBJ1-2; D is possibly TRBD1 (6 bases). The CDR3 nucleotides read TGCAGCGTGCTACAGGGAAATGGCTACACCTTC. Translation: CSVLQGNGYTF.